Listed below are T cell receptor beta chains from one sample, sequenced in a study of early T cells in non-severe SARS-CoV-2 infection. In TCRdb, the 5' RACE reads were re-called with MiXCR into one record per CDR3 protein. The sample has over 75,000 distinct CDR3 sequences, about 12% seen once; the top ten hold around 2.5%. The sample was whole blood. These receptors all come from an adult who was a healthcare worker with PCR-confirmed SARS-CoV-2 infection or an uninfected control (not recorded which). CDR3s leave out the opening cysteine and the closing phenylalanine or tryptophan.

TRBJ2-1 | TRBV29-1 | SVEDRTMGEQF
TRBJ1-1 | TRBV5-5 | ASSPEVGAF
TRBJ1-5 | TRBV5-1 | ASSLWGGGGNQPQH
TRBJ2-4 | TRBV2 | ASSGELAKNIQY
TRBJ2-2 | TRBV5-6 | ASSLVETGRTTGELF
TRBJ2-3 | TRBV7-2 | ASSLLPPRGGRGDTQY
TRBJ2-7 | TRBV11-2 | ASSSIQGFAYEQY
TRBJ1-5 | TRBV10-3 | AISESLGQGQPQH
TRBJ2-7 | TRBV14 | ASSPSGGVYEQY
TRBJ1-2 | TRBV4-1 | ASSHTGPPYGYT
TRBJ2-1 | TRBV19 | ASSIGGPINEQF
TRBJ2-5 | TRBV14 | ASSQGGFKTQY
TRBJ2-2 | TRBV10-1 | ASSESSSRGGVNTGELF
TRBJ2-7 | TRBV7-9 | ASSFPVAGDPYEQY
TRBJ1-2 | TRBV7-2 | ASSLGPGYT
TRBJ1-2 | TRBV6-5 | ASSLDRGYGYT
TRBJ2-2 | TRBV5-1 | ASTPRTDTGELF
TRBJ2-7 | TRBV5-1 | ASGDSPGRTYEQY
TRBJ1-5 | TRBV3-1 | ASSRGTGGNQPQH
TRBJ1-5 | TRBV7-2 | ASSREGHSNQPQH
TRBJ1-1 | TRBV20-1 | SATDRASEAF
TRBJ1-1 | TRBV6-5 | ASSPTGSSREAF
TRBJ1-4 | TRBV5-5 | ASSRTTGGGLEKLF
TRBJ2-5 | TRBV27 | ASNFFRDLAGETQY
TRBJ2-3 | TRBV6-1 | ASTEFQVPDTQY
TRBJ1-3 | TRBV18 | ASSLLQGTAGNTIY
TRBJ1-4 | TRBV28 | ASNSGTAYNEKLF
TRBJ2-5 | TRBV20-1 | SAVDRAGVTQY
TRBJ1-5 | TRBV28 | ASSLAGTGDRQPQH
TRBJ2-2 | TRBV18 | ASSENTGELF
TRBJ2-5 | TRBV7-9 | ASSSYGDQETQY
TRBJ2-1 | TRBV12-3/TRBV12-4 | ASRPLGAANEQF
TRBJ1-1 | TRBV20-1 | SARRGRRDTEAF
TRBJ2-4 | TRBV7-9 | ASSFREGGDIQY
TRBJ1-1 | TRBV7-2 | ASSLVVGGSTEAF
TRBJ2-1 | TRBV7-2 | ASSFLAASSYNEQF